The 11 T cell receptor beta chains in this list originate from one sample, sequenced in a study of T cells in Graves' hyperthyroidism and ophthalmopathy. Researchers amplified the TCR beta CDR3 regions from RNA transcripts. Primed by the HTBI set, a first-round RT-PCR was run on the TCR CDR3. TCRdb fed the multiplex PCR reads into MiXCR, producing one record per CDR3 protein. The profile shows 540,000 or so distinct CDR3 sequences, approximately 14% of them singletons. Source material: blood. Source of these receptors: a woman in her twenties or thirties with Graves' hyperthyroidism.

Ten or more counts support this clonotype. The gene calls are TRBV6-1 and TRBJ2-3, with 7 bases that match TRBD2. There are 16 residues in the CDR3. V lost 5 bases, J lost 7 bases, and 15 bases stayed unmatched. The germline V gene encodes CDR1 MNHNS and CDR2 SASEGT. The CDR3 DNA is TGTGCCAGCAGTCGGAGTGGGGGGGGGTCCGTGTATACGCAGTATTTT. Translating it yields CASSRSGGGSVYTQYF.

The V gene is TRBV27, the J gene TRBJ2-3; 10 bases line up with TRBD1. Germline trimming cut 1 base from V and 1 base from J; bases unmatched to any gene: 2. The CDR3 sequence is 16 residues long. CDR1 and CDR2 from the germline V gene are MNHEY and SMNVEV (reference sequence). Here the CDR3 reads CASSLWGTGGTDTQYF. In DNA, the CDR3 is TGTGCCAGCAGTTTATGGGGGACAGGGGGCACAGATACGCAGTATTTT.

This rearrangement joins TRBV2 to TRBJ2-7; the D is unclear. The CDR3 runs to 12 residues. The germline gives CDR1 SNHLY, CDR2 FYNNEI. Deletions cut 4 bases from V and 6 bases from J, with 10 bases between. CDR3 loop: CASSGPGREQYF. For the CDR3, the DNA is TGTGCCAGCAGTGGCCCAGGTCGCGAGCAGTACTTC.

The chain carries TRBV4-3 and TRBJ2-7; weak D call: TRBD1 (6 bases). The germline V gene encodes CDR1 LGHNA and CDR2 YSLEER. The CDR3 loop spans 17 amino acids. Trimming took off 0 bases at V and 0 bases at J, with 15 bases between the two ends. The CDR3 is CASSQDWSDSSSYEQYF. The CDR3 DNA sequence: TGCGCCAGCAGCCAAGATTGGTCGGACAGTTCCTCCTACGAGCAGTACTTC.

In this sample, this clonotype turned up many times. This rearrangement joins TRBV27 to TRBJ2-3, with D uncertain. The CDR3 spans 12 residues. Germline V gene sequence: CDR1 MNHEY, CDR2 SMNVEV (reference sequence). V shed 6 bases and J shed 2 bases, with 6 bases lying between them. The CDR3 here is CASSLNTDTQYF. Written as DNA, the CDR3 is TGTGCCAGCAGCCTAAACACAGATACGCAGTATTTT.

V gene TRBV7-9 combines with J gene TRBJ2-6; TRBD1 aligns across 9 bases. Per the germline V gene, CDR1 is SEHNR and CDR2 is FQNEAQ (reference sequence). The CDR3 runs 17 residues. V lost 4 bases, J lost 6 bases, and 10 bases stayed unmatched. The CDR3 here is CASSWRTGEFVANVLTF. The CDR3 coding sequence is TGTGCCAGCAGCTGGAGGACAGGGGAGTTTGTGGCCAACGTCCTGACTTTC.

This clonotype was detected many times. The rearrangement uses TRBV5-1 and TRBJ2-7, with TRBD2 matching 8 bases. After removal of 3 bases from V and 4 bases from J, the junction contained 9 bases not matched to a gene. The CDR3 loop spans 15 amino acids. Germline V gene sequence: CDR1 SGHRS, CDR2 YFSETQ. CDR3 residues: CASSSRPGLDYEQYF. Here the CDR3 DNA reads TGCGCCAGCAGCTCTCGACCGGGACTAGATTACGAGCAGTACTTC.

This clonotype was seen repeatedly, ten times or more. The CDR3 reads CASSRTGSGGELFF. In DNA form, the CDR3 reads TGTGCCAGCAGCCGTACAGGGAGCGGCGGGGAGCTGTTTTTT. The gene calls are TRBV5-6 and TRBJ2-2, with D maybe TRBD1 (6 bases). The germline V gene has CDR1 SGHDT and CDR2 YYEEEE. The ends were cut back, 4 bases at V and 7 bases at J, with 14 bases in the middle. The CDR3 has 14 amino acids.

This clonotype has at least ten counts. CDR3 sequence: CAWRETGVPDTQYF. The CDR3 DNA reads as TGTGCCTGGAGAGAGACGGGAGTGCCAGATACGCAGTATTTT. The chain carries TRBV30 and TRBJ2-3; tentative D call: TRBD2 (6 bases). Germline CDR1 is GTSNPN and CDR2 is SVGIG (reference sequence). V was shortened by 3 bases and J by 4 bases, with 14 bases between the two germline ends. The CDR3 extends over 14 amino acids.

The sample holds a few counts of this clonotype. This chain connects TRBV9 to TRBJ2-7, with D tentatively TRBD2 (5 bases). There are 13 residues in the CDR3. V lost 3 bases to trimming and J lost 6 bases, with 13 bases between them. Per germline, CDR1 SGDLS and CDR2 YYNGEE. The CDR3 here is CASSATARAEQYF. In DNA form, the CDR3 reads TGTGCCAGCAGCGCCACCGCGAGGGCCGAGCAGTACTTC.

The chain recombines TRBV15 with TRBJ2-5; 7 bases align to TRBD1. The length of the CDR3 is 14 residues. V lost 8 bases, J lost 6 bases, and 12 bases stayed unmatched. Germline CDR1 reads LNHNV; CDR2 reads YYDKDF (reference sequence). Here the CDR3 reads CATSKSTGAQTQYF. The CDR3 DNA reads TGTGCCACCTCAAAATCAACAGGGGCGCAGACCCAGTACTTC. Based on the CDR3 plus reference TRBV15 and TRBJ2-5, the full variable domain is DAMVIQNPRYQVTQFGKPVTLSCSQTLNHNVMYWYQQKSSQAPKLLFHYYDKDFNNEADTPDNFQSRRPNTSFCFLDIRSPGLGDTAMYLCATSKSTGAQTQYFGPGTRLLVL.